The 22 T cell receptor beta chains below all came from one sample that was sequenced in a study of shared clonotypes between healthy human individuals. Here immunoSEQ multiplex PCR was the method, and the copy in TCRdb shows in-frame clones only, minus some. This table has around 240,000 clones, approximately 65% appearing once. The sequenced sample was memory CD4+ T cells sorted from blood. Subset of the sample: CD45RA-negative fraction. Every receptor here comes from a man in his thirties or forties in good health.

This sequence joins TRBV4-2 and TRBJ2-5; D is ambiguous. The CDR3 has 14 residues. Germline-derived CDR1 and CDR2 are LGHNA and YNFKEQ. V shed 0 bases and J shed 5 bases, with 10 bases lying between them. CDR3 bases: TGTGCCAGCAGCCAAGAGGTCAGCCAGGAGACCCAGTACTTC. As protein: CASSQEVSQETQYF.

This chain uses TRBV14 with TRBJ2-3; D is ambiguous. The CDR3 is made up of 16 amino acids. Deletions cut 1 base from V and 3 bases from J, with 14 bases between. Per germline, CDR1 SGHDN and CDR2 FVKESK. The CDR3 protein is CASSQGDSFRTDTQYF. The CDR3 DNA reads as TGTGCCAGCAGCCAAGGTGATAGTTTCAGGACAGATACGCAGTATTTT.

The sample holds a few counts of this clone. CDR3 sequence: CASSPRSELFEQYF. DNA for the CDR3: TGTGCCAGCAGCCCTCGCTCTGAGCTATTCGAGCAGTACTTC. The chain couples TRBV9 to TRBJ2-7, with D hard to call. Germline V gene sequence: CDR1 SGDLS, CDR2 YYNGEE. V gave up 4 bases and J gave up 6 bases, with 17 bases separating them. The CDR3 runs 14 residues.

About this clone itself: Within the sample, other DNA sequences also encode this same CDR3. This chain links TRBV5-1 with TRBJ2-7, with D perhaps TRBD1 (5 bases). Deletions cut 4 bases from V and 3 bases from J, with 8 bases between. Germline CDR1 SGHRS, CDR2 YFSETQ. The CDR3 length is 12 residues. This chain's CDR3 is CASSRDSYEQYF. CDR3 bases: TGCGCCAGCAGCCGAGACAGCTACGAGCAGTACTTC.

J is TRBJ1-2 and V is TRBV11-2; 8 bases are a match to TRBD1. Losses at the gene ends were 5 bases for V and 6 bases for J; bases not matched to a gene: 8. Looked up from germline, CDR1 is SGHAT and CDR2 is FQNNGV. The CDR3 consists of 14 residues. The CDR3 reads CASSATGGLDGYTF. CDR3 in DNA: TGTGCCAGCAGCGCCACAGGGGGATTGGATGGCTACACCTTC.

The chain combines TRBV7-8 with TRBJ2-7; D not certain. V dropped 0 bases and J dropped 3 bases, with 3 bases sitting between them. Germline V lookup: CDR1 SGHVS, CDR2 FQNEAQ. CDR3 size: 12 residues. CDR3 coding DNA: TGTGCCAGCAGCTTAGCGCGCTACGAGCAGTACTTC. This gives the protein CASSLARYEQYF.

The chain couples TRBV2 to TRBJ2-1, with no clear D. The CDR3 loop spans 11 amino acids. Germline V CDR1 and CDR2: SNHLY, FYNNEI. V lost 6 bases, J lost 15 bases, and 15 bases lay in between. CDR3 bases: TGTGCCAGCAGCGACGACTCGCGTTCGTTCTTC. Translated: CASSDDSRSFF.

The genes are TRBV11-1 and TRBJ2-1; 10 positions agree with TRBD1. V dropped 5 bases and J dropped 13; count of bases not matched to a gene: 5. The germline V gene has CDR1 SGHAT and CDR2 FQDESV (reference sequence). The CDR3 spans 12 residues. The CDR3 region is CASSPGTGDQFF. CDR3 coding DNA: TGTGCCAGCAGCCCAGGGACAGGGGATCAGTTCTTC.

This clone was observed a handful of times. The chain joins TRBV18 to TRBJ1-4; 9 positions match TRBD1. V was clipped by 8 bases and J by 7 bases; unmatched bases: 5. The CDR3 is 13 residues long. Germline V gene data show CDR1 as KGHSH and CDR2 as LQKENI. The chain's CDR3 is CASTGTGSEKLFF. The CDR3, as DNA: TGTGCCAGCACAGGGACAGGGAGTGAAAAACTGTTTTTT.

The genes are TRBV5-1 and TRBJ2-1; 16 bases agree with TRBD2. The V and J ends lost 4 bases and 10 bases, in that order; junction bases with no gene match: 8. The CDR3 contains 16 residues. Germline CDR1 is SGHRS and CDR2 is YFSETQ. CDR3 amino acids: CASSPGTSGRADEQFF. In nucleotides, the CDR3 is TGCGCCAGCAGCCCCGGGACTAGCGGGAGGGCGGACGAGCAGTTCTTC.

The DNA of the CDR3 is TGTGCCAGTAGAACGGACCAGACGAACACCGGGGAGCTGTTTTTT. Its protein product is CASRTDQTNTGELFF. The chain employs TRBV19 and TRBJ2-2; no reliable D call. Trimming removed 6 bases from V and 0 bases from J, with 11 bases in between. The CDR3 extends over 15 amino acids. CDR1 is LNHDA and CDR2 is SQIVND in the germline V gene (reference sequence). Based on the CDR3 plus reference TRBV19 and TRBJ2-2, the full variable domain is DGGITQSPKYLFRKEGQNVTLSCEQNLNHDAMYWYRQDPGQGLRLIYYSQIVNDFQKGDIAEGYSVSREKKESFPLTVTSAQKNPTAFYLCASRTDQTNTGELFFGEGSRLTVL.

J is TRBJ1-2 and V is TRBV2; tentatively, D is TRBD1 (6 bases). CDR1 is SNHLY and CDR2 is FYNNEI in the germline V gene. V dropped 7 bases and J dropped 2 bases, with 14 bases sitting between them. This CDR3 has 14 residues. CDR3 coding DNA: TGTGCCAGCACTTGGGACACCGCAAACTATGGCTACACCTTC. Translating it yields CASTWDTANYGYTF.

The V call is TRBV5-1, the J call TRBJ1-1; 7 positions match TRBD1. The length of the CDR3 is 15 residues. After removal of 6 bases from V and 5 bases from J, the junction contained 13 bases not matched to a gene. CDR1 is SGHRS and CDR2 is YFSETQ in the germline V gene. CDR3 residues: CASTKATTGRTEAFF. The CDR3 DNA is TGCGCCAGCACCAAAGCCACGACAGGGCGGACTGAAGCTTTCTTT.

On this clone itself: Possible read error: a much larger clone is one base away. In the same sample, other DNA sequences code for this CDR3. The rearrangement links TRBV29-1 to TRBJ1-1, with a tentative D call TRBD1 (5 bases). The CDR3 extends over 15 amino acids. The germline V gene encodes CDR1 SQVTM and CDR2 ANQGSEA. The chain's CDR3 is CSVQGAGKGATEAFF. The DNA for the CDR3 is TGTAGCGTTCAAGGGGCAGGGAAAGGGGCCACTGAAGCTTTCTTT.

As DNA, the CDR3 is TGTGCCAGCAGTCCCGGACTAGCGGGAGGTTTATTTAGCACAGATACGCAGTATTTT. This gives the protein CASSPGLAGGLFSTDTQYF. The rearrangement joins TRBV28 to TRBJ2-3, with 14 bases fitting TRBD2. Germline V gene data show CDR1 as MDHEN and CDR2 as SYDVKM. Trimming cost V 5 bases and J 0 bases; bases outside gene matches: 10. CDR3 size: 19 residues.

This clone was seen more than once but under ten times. CDR3 nucleotides: TGTGCCATCAGCGGCGGGTCGGGGAATCAGCCCCAGCATTTT. Protein: CAISGGSGNQPQHF. The V call is TRBV10-3, the J call TRBJ1-5; D gene unclear. Germline CDR1 reads ENHRY; CDR2 reads SYGVKD. This CDR3 is 14 amino acids long. The V end was cut by 6 bases, the J end by 4 bases, with 13 bases between.

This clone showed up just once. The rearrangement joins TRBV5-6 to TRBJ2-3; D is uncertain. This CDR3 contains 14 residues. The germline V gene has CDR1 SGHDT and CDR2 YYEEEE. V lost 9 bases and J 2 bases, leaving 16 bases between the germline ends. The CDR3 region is CATGLFDFTDTQYF. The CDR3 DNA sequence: TGTGCCACCGGATTGTTTGATTTCACAGATACGCAGTATTTT.

CDR3: CASSPSLLEWSNQPQHF. The DNA of the CDR3 is TGTGCCAGCTCACCCTCCTTGTTGGAGTGGAGCAATCAGCCCCAGCATTTT. The V call is TRBV18, the J call TRBJ1-5; D uncertain. Trimming took 3 bases from V and 1 from J, leaving 16 bases between them. The CDR3 is 17 residues long. Germline V lookup: CDR1 KGHSH, CDR2 LQKENI.

The CDR3 nucleotides read TGTGCCAGCAGCTTGGACGACACCTACGAGCAGTACTTC. Translation gives CASSLDDTYEQYF. The chain recombines TRBV5-4 with TRBJ2-7, with D hard to call. This CDR3 contains 13 residues. Germline V gene lookup returns CDR1 SGHNT and CDR2 YYREEE (reference sequence). V lost 0 bases to trimming and J lost 2 bases, with 6 bases between them.

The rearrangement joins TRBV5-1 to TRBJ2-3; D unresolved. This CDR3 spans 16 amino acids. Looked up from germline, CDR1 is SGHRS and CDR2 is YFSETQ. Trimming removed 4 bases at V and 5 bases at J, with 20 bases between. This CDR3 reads CASSAQDLAFGDTQYF. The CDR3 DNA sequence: TGCGCCAGCAGCGCCCAGGATTTGGCGTTTGGAGATACGCAGTATTTT.

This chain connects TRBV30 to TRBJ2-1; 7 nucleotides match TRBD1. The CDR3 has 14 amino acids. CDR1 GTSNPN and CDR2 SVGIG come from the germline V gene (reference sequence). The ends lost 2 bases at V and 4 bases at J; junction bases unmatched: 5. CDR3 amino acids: CAWSFRDRYNEQFF. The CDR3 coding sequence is TGTGCCTGGAGTTTCCGGGACAGATACAATGAGCAGTTCTTC.

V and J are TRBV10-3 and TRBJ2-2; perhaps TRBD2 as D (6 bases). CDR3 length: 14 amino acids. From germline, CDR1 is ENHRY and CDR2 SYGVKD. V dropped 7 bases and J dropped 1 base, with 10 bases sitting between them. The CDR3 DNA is TGTGCCATCACCAATAGCGGGAACACCGGGGAGCTGTTTTTT. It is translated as CAITNSGNTGELFF.